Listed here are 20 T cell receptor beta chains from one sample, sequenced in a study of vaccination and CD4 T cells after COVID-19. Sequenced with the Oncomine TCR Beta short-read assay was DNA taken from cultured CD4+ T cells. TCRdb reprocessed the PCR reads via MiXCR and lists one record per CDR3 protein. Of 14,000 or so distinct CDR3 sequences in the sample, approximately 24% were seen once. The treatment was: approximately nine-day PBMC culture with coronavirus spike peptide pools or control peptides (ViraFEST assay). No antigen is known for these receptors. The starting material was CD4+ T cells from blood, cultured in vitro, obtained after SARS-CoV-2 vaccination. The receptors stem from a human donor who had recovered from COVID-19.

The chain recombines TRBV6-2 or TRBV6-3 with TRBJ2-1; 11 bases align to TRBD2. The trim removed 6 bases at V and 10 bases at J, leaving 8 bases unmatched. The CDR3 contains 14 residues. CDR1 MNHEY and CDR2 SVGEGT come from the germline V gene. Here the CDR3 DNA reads TGTGCCAGCAGGAGAACTAGCGGGGGTGGCGAGCAGTTCTTC. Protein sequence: CASRRTSGGGEQFF.

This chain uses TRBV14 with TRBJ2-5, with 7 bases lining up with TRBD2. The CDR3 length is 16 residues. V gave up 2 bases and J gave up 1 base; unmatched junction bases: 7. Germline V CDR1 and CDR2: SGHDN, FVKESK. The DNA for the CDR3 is TGTGCCAGCAGCCAATTCCAGCGGGGTCTCCAAGAGACCCAGTACTTC. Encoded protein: CASSQFQRGLQETQYF.

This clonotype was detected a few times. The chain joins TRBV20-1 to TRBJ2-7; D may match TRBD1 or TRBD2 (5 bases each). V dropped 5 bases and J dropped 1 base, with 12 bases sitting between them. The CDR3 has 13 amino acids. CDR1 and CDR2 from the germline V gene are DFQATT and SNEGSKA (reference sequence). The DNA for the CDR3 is TGCAGTGCTGAGGGGCCCCAATCCTACGAGCAGTACTTC. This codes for CSAEGPQSYEQYF.

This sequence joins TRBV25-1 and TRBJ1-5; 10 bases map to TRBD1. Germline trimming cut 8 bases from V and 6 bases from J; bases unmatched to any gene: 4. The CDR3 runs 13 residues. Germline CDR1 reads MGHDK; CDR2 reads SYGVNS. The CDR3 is CASGTGDVQPQHF. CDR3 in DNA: TGTGCCAGCGGGACAGGGGACGTTCAGCCCCAGCATTTT.

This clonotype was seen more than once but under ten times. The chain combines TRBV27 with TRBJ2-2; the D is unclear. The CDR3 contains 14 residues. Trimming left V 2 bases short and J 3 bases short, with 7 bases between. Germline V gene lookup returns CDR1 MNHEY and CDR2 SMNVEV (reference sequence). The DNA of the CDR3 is TGTGCCAGCAGTTTAGTAGGACACACCGGGGAGCTGTTTTTT. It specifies CASSLVGHTGELFF.

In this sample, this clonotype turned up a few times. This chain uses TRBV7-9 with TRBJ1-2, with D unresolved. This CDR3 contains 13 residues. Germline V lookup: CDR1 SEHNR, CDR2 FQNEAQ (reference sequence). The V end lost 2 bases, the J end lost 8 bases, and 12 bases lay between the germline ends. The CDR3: CASSLNSGGGYTF. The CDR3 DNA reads TGTGCCAGCAGCTTAAACTCCGGAGGGGGCTACACCTTC.

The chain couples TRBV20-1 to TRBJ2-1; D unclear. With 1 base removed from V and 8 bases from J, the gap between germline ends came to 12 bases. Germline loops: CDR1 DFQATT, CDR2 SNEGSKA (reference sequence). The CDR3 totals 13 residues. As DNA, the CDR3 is TGCAGTGCTAGAGCGGTATTGCCCGATGAGCAGTTCTTC. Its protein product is CSARAVLPDEQFF.

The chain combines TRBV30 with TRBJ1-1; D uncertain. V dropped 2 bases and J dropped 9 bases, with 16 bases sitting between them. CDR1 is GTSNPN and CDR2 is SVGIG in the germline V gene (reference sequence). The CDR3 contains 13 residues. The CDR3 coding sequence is TGTGCCTGGAGTCTAGGTGCCCGGGGTCAAGCTTTCTTT. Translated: CAWSLGARGQAFF.

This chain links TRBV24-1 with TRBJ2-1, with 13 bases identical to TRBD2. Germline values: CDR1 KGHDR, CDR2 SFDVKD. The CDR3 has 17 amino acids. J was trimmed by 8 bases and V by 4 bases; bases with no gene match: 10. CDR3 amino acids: CATSDPLTSGRVYEQFF. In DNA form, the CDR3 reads TGTGCCACCAGTGACCCGCTAACTAGCGGGAGGGTCTATGAGCAGTTCTTC.

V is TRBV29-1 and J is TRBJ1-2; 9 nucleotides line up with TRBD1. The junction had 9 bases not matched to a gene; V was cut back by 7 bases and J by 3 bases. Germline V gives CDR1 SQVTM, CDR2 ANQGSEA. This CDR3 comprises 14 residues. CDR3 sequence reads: CSERDRVSDYGYTF. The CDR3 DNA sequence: TGCAGCGAAAGGGACAGGGTGTCCGACTATGGCTACACCTTC.

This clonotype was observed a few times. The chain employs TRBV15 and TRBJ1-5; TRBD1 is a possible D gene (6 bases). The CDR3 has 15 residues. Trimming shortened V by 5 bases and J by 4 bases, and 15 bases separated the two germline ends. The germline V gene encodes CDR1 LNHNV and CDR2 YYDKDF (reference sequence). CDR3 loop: CATSPGGALNQPQHF. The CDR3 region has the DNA TGTGCCACCAGCCCCGGGGGGGCCCTTAATCAGCCCCAGCATTTT. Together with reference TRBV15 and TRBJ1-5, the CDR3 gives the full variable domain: DAMVIQNPRYQVTQFGKPVTLSCSQTLNHNVMYWYQQKSSQAPKLLFHYYDKDFNNEADTPDNFQSRRPNTSFCFLDIRSPGLGDTAMYLCATSPGGALNQPQHFGDGTRLSIL.

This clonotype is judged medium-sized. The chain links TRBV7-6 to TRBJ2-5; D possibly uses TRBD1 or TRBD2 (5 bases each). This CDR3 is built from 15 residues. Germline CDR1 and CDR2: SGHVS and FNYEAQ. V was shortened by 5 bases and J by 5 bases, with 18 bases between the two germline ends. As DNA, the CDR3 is TGTGCCAGCAGCGGGGGTTCTAGCCTGGCGGAGACCCAGTACTTC. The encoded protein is CASSGGSSLAETQYF.

CDR3 loop: CASSLENTEAFF. In DNA, the CDR3 is TGTGCCAGCAGCTTAGAGAACACTGAAGCTTTCTTT. The V gene is TRBV7-2, the J gene TRBJ1-1; D call uncertain. Trimming took 1 base from V and 1 from J, leaving 1 base between them. The CDR3 has 12 residues. The germline V gene has CDR1 SGHTA and CDR2 FQGNSA.

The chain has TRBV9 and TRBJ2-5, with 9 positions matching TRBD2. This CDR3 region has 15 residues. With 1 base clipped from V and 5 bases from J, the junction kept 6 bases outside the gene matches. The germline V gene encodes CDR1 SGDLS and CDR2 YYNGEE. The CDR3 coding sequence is TGTGCCAGCAGCGTATGTCTAGCGGGAACCGAGACCCAGTACTTC. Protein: CASSVCLAGTETQYF.

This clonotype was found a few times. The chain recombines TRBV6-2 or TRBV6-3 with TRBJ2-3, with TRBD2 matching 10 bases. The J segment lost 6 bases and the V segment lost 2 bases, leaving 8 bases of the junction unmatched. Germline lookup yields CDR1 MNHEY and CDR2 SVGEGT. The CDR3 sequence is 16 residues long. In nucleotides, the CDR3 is TGTGCCAGCAGTTACGTTTCTAGCGGGAGAAGGGATACGCAGTATTTT. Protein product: CASSYVSSGRRDTQYF.

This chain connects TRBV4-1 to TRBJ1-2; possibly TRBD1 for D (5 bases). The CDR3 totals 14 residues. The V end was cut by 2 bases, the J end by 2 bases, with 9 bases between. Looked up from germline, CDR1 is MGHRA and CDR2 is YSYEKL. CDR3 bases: TGCGCCAGCAGCCAACAGGAGGGGAACTATGGCTACACCTTC. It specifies CASSQQEGNYGYTF.

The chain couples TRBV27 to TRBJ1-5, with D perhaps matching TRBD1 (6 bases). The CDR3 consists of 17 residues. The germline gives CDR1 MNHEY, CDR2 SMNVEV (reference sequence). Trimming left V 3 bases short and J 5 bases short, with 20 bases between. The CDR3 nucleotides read TGTGCCAGCAGTTTGGGGGGGGGGCAGGGTGCAGATCAGCCCCAGCATTTT. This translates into CASSLGGGQGADQPQHF.

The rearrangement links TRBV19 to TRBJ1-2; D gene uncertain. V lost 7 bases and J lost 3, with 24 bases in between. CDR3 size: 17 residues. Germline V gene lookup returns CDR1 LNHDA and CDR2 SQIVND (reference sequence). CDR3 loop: CASTSSRTAGSYYGYTF. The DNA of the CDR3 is TGTGCCAGTACCAGTTCCCGCACGGCGGGTTCTTACTATGGCTACACCTTC.

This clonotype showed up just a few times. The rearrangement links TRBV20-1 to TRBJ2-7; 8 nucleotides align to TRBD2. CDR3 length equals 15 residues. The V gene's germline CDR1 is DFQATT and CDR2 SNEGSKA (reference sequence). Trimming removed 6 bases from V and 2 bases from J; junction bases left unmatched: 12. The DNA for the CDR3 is TGCAGTGCCGGGGGGGCGGACCTAAACACCTACGAGCAGTACTTC. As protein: CSAGGADLNTYEQYF.

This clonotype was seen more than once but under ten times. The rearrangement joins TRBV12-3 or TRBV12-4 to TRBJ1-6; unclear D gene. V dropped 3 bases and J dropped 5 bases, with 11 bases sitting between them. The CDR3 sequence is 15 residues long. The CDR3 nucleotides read TGTGCCAGCAGTTTCCAACGCACGGATAATTCACCCCTCCACTTT. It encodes CASSFQRTDNSPLHF.